This T cell receptor (beta chain) was sequenced for a study of CD8 T cells in ankylosing spondylitis (dated by TCRdb to 2016 to 2017). For context, the study as a whole: T cell receptor beta repertoires were profiled in healthy donors and ankylosing spondylitis patients so that disease-linked TCR variants could be found. Samples of peripheral blood were taken, and for ankylosing spondylitis patients, synovial fluid was collected as well. The whole study cohort included over 85 healthy donors and under 30 ankylosing spondylitis patients.

Trimming leaves V shorter by 4 bases and J shorter by 3 bases, with the junction holding 2 bases beyond the gene matches. The germline V gene sets CDR1 to SGHRS and CDR2 to YFSETQ. The CDR3 numbers 14 residues from cysteine through phenylalanine. Of all the DNA, just the CDR3 is kept, 42 bases in frame from base 1. The full study reports these points: In peripheral blood, the disease-linked clones were found at relatively low frequencies and had a CD8+ phenotype. Some TCR beta motif variants had previously been reported in synovial fluid and blood of reactive arthritis patients, which suggested common disease-initiation mechanisms. According to the report, matched synovial fluid samples from ankylosing spondylitis patients were significantly enriched for the disease-linked clones. A TCR beta motif of eight highly homologous amino acid variants appeared characteristic of blood from ankylosing spondylitis patients.

The run used an Illumina HiSeq 2500. TCR beta libraries were prepared by quantitative 5'-RACE with molecular barcodes. Regarding the original processing steps: To identify disease-linked TCR variants, a new computational method was used, one built on a probabilistic model of VDJ rearrangement. In TCRdb, the public reads were trimmed at Q25 with fastp and aligned with MiXCR, with productive beta chains retained. Duplicate CDR3 protein sequences are folded into a single record with the most common DNA and genes. For this entry, the V and J calls and clone size follow TCRdb and not the study's own pipeline. The sample table contains 650,000 to 800,000 distinct CDR3 sequences; only one count was recorded for roughly 19% of them. Jointly, the top ten make up under 20% of the sample. Ten or more counts support this clonotype. Its antigen specificity is not known. No much larger clone is present one base from it, and per-base qualities are unavailable.

Sequenced: blood, either unsorted or a sorted T cell fraction (not recorded which). The receptor chain draws on TRBV5-1 and TRBJ2-1; 9 nucleotides in the junction match TRBD1. This receptor was identified in a male donor with ankylosing spondylitis. At the DNA level, the sequence is TGCGCCAGCAGCCTGGACAGGGGCTACAATGAGCAGTTCTTC. Its protein reads: CASSLDRGYNEQFF.